A single sample is the source of the 5 T cell receptor beta chains below, sequenced in a study of OX40 agonist ivuxolimab in advanced cancers. Profiled with immunoSEQ multiplex PCR; TCRdb holds only in-frame clones, not every one. This table holds around 41,000 clones, about 88% found once. Material: CD4+ or CD8+ T cells sorted from blood, obtained in a trial of the OX40 agonist ivuxolimab. These receptors were collected from an adult with an advanced solid tumor such as melanoma, head and neck, liver or kidney cancer.

V is TRBV7-9 and J is TRBJ2-1, with 11 bases fitting TRBD2. This CDR3 spans 13 amino acids. Germline loops: CDR1 SEHNR, CDR2 FQNEAQ (reference sequence). The junction had 1 base not matched to a gene; V was cut back by 6 bases and J by 6 bases. The CDR3 nucleotides are TGTGCCAGCAGGACTAGCGGGATCAATGAGCAGTTCTTC. It specifies CASRTSGINEQFF.

The rearrangement joins TRBV27 to TRBJ1-5; D not resolved. The CDR3 spans 13 residues. Germline-derived CDR1 and CDR2 are MNHEY and SMNVEV (reference sequence). The V end was cut by 6 bases, the J end by 7 bases, with 13 bases between. The chain's CDR3 is CASSRGGWQPQHF. The CDR3 bases are TGTGCCAGCAGCCGGGGAGGGTGGCAGCCCCAGCATTTT.

The V gene is TRBV2, the J gene TRBJ2-7, with D perhaps assigned TRBD1 or TRBD2 (5 bases each). The CDR3 runs to 12 residues. Looked up from germline, CDR1 is SNHLY and CDR2 is FYNNEI. The ends were cut back, 3 bases at V and 12 bases at J, with 15 bases in the middle. The CDR3 sequence: CASSDTGLKWYF. The DNA of the CDR3 is TGTGCCAGCAGTGATACAGGACTGAAGTGGTACTTC.

J is TRBJ1-1 and V is TRBV4-2; possibly TRBD1 for D (5 bases). V lost 1 base and J 1 base, leaving 13 bases between the germline ends. The germline gives CDR1 LGHNA, CDR2 YNFKEQ. The length of the CDR3 is 16 residues. The CDR3 coding sequence is TGTGCCAGCAGCCAAGTTGCGGCAGGGAGGAACACTGAAGCTTTCTTT. It yields the protein CASSQVAAGRNTEAFF.

The chain recombines TRBV18 with TRBJ2-5, with D perhaps TRBD1 or TRBD2 (6 bases each). CDR3 size: 13 residues. Per the germline V gene, CDR1 is KGHSH and CDR2 is LQKENI. Trimming took off 5 bases at V and 5 bases at J, with 12 bases between the two ends. CDR3 in amino acids: CASSAHGGETQYF. The DNA of the CDR3 is TGTGCCAGCTCAGCACACGGGGGCGAGACCCAGTACTTC.